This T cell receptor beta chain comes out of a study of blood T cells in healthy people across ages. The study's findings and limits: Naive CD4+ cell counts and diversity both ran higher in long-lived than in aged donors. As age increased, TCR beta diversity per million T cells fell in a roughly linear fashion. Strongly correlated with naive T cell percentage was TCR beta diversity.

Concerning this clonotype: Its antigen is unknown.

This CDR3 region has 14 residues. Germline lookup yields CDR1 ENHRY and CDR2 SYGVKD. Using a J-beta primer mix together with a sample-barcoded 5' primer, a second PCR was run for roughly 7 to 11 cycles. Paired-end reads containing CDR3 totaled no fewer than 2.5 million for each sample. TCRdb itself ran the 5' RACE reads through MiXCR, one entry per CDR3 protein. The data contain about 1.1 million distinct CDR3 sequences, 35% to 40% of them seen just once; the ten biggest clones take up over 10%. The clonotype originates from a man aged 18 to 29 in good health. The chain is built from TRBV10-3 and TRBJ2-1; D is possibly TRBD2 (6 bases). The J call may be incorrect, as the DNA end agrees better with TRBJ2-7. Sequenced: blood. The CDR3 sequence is CAICPSEGGHEQYF. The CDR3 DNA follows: TGTGCCATCTGCCCTAGCGAAGGTGGCCATGAGCAGTACTTC.